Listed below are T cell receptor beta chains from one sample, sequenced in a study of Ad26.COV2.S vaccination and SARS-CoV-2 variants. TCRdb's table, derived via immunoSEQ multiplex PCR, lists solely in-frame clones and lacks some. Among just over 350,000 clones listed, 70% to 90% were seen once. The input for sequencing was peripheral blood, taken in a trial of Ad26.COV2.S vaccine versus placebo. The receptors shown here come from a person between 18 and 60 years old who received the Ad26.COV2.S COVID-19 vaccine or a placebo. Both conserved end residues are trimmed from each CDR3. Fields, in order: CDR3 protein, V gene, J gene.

AWSRGQEETQY,TRBV30,TRBJ2-5
SVALRGWYEQY,TRBV29-1,TRBJ2-7
ASEYEQY,TRBV10-1,TRBJ2-7
ASSLAGTGSGNTIY,TRBV7-2,TRBJ1-3
ASSGPENTGELF,TRBV2,TRBJ2-2
ASSYSGYQETQY,TRBV6-5,TRBJ2-5
ASSKVDGQVARGDEQY,TRBV21-1,TRBJ2-7
AWTVGGNNEQF,TRBV30,TRBJ2-1
ASSLEGTLSTDTQY,TRBV5-4,TRBJ2-3
ASTLGGPNEQF,TRBV5-1,TRBJ2-1
ASSQQSRGDRNYSNQPQH,TRBV3-1/TRBV3-2,TRBJ1-5
AISPSKTGQGAYGYT,TRBV10-3,TRBJ1-2
ASSQAADRNTEAF,TRBV4-3,TRBJ1-1
ASSLGSGGDQPQH,TRBV5-1,TRBJ1-5
ASSLNPGQGVTEAF,TRBV3-1/TRBV3-2,TRBJ1-1
SVEERNGELF,TRBV29-1,TRBJ2-2
ASSLAGGGSNQPQH,TRBV7-8,TRBJ1-5
ASSPRGGPLDGYT,TRBV18,TRBJ1-2
ASSEWEQSPLH,TRBV6-1,TRBJ1-6
ATSSTPGQGSYEQY,TRBV15,TRBJ2-7
SASTVNTGELF,TRBV20-1,TRBJ2-2
ASSSPRRSNYGYT,TRBV11-2,TRBJ1-2
ASSRTTVPQETQY,TRBV5-8,TRBJ2-5
ASSYKGSSYEQY,TRBV6-5,TRBJ2-7
ASSQDDRRNTIY,TRBV3-1/TRBV3-2,TRBJ1-3
ASSLGKSSYNEQF,TRBV7-2,TRBJ2-1
ASSLAQGSSGELF,TRBV27,TRBJ2-2
ASSWDRAREQY,TRBV5-1,TRBJ2-7
ASSPPGDLHTQY,TRBV18,TRBJ2-3
ASSTGGAGNTEAF,TRBV6-5,TRBJ1-1
ASSQITGALSYNEQF,TRBV11-2,TRBJ2-1
ASSPTSGSRNEQF,TRBV6-4,TRBJ2-1
ASSFRTGFAAF,TRBV12-3/TRBV12-4,TRBJ1-1
AWDSDSYEQY,TRBV30,TRBJ2-7
ASSEFLKDTGELF,TRBV25-1,TRBJ2-2
ASSSGFKSYNEQF,TRBV27,TRBJ2-1
ASSLEAGGATDTQY,TRBV5-1,TRBJ2-3
ASIGAGGRTDTQY,TRBV5-1,TRBJ2-3
ASSQGQGYTEAF,TRBV5-1,TRBJ1-1